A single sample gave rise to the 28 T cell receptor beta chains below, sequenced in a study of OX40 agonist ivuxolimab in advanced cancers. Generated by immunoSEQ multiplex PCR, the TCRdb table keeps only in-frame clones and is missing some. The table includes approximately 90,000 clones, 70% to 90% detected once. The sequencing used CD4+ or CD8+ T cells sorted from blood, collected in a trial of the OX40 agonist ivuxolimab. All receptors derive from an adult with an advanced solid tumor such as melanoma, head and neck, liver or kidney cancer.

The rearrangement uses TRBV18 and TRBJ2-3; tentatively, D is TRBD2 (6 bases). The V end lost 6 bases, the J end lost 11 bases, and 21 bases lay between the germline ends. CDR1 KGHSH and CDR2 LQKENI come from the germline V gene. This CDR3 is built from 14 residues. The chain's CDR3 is CASSAGTQDGVQYF. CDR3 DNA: TGTGCCAGCTCGGCCGGGACTCAGGACGGGGTGCAGTATTTT.

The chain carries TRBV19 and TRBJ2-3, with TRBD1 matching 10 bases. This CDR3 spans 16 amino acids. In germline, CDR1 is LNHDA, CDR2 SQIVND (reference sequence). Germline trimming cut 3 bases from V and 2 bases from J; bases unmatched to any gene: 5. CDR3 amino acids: CASSMRTGGNTDTQYF. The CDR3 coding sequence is TGTGCCAGTAGTATGAGGACAGGGGGGAACACAGATACGCAGTATTTT.

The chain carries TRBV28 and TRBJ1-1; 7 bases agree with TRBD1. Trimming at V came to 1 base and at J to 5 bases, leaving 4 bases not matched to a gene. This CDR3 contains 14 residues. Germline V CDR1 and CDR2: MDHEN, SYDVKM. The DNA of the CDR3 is TGTGCCAGCAGTTTATCTTACAGGGGAACTGAAGCTTTCTTT. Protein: CASSLSYRGTEAFF.

The CDR3 reads CASSLEWLNGYGYTF. The CDR3 bases are TGTGCCAGCAGCTTGGAGTGGTTGAACGGCTATGGCTACACCTTC. The chain uses TRBV5-5 and TRBJ1-2; D gene uncertain. From germline, CDR1 is SGHKS and CDR2 YYEKEE (reference sequence). Trimming shortened V by 0 bases and J by 4 bases, and 13 bases separated the two germline ends. CDR3 size: 15 residues.

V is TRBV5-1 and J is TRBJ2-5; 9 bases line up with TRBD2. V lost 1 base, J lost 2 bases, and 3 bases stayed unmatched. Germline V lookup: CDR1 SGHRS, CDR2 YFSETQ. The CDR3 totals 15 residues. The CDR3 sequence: CASSLRLAGQETQYF. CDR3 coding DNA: TGCGCCAGCAGCTTGCGCCTAGCGGGGCAAGAGACCCAGTACTTC.

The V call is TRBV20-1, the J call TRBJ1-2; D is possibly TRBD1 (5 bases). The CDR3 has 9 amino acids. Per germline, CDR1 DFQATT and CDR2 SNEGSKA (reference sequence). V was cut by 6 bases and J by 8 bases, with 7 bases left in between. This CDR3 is CSAGVGYTF. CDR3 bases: TGCAGTGCAGGGGTCGGCTACACCTTC.

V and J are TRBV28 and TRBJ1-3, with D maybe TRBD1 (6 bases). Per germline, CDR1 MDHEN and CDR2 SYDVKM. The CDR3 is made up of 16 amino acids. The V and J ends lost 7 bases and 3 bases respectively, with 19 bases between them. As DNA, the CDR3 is TGTGCCAGCACCCCCGGGACACCCAAGTTTGGAAACACCATATATTTT. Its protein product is CASTPGTPKFGNTIYF.

This chain's CDR3 is CASSLGDKNQPQHF. Here the CDR3 DNA reads TGCGCCAGCAGCTTGGGGGACAAGAATCAGCCCCAGCATTTT. This rearrangement joins TRBV5-1 to TRBJ1-5; D perhaps matches TRBD1 (6 bases). V was trimmed by 0 bases and J by 4 bases, leaving 8 bases between them. CDR1 is SGHRS and CDR2 is YFSETQ in the germline V gene. The CDR3 runs 14 residues.

CDR3 in amino acids: CASSPQGYEQYF. The CDR3 coding sequence is TGTGCCAGTTCCCCACAGGGGTACGAGCAGTACTTC. The J gene is TRBJ2-7, the V gene TRBV2; 7 positions match TRBD1. J gave up 4 bases and V 9 bases, and 6 bases lay outside the gene matches. CDR3 size: 12 residues. Germline assignment: CDR1 SNHLY and CDR2 FYNNEI.

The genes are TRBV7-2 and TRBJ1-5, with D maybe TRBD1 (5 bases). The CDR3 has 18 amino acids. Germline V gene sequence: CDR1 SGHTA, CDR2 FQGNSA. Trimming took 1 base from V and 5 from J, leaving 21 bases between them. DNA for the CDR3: TGTGCCAGCAGCTTAGTCGGGGGAGGGATCGAGAAATATCAGCCCCAGCATTTT. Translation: CASSLVGGGIEKYQPQHF. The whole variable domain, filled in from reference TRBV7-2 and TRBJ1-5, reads GAGVSQSPSNKVTEKGKDVELRCDPISGHTALYWYRQSLGQGLEFLIYFQGNSAPDKSGLPSDRFSAERTGGSVSTLTIQRTQQEDSAVYLCASSLVGGGIEKYQPQHFGDGTRLSIL.

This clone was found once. The CDR3 here is CASSESYRLSNQPQHF. The CDR3 DNA is TGCGCCAGCAGTGAGTCATACAGGCTGAGCAATCAGCCCCAGCATTTT. V gene TRBV10-1 combines with J gene TRBJ1-5, with D possibly matching TRBD1 (5 bases). V gave up 0 bases and J gave up 1 base, with 10 bases separating them. Germline-derived CDR1 and CDR2 are WNHNN and SYGVQD (reference sequence). The CDR3 has 16 amino acids.

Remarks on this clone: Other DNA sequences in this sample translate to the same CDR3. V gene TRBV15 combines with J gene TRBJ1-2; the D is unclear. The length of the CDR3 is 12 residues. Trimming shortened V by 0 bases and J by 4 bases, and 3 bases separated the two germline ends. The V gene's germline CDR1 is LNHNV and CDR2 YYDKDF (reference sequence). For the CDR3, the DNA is TGTGCCACCAGCAGAGACGGCTATGGCTACACCTTC. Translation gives CATSRDGYGYTF.

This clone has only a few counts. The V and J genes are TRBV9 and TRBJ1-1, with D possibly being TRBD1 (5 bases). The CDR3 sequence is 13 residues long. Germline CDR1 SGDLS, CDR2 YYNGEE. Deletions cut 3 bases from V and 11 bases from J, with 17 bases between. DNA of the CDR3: TGTGCCAGCAGCGAACGAATAGACAGTTTCGCTTTCTTT. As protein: CASSERIDSFAFF.

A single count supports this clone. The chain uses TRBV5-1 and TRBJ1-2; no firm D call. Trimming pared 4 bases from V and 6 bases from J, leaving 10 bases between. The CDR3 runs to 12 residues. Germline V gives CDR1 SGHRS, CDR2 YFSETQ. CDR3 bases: TGCGCCAGCAGCCCGACACGCGATGGCTACACCTTC. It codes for CASSPTRDGYTF.

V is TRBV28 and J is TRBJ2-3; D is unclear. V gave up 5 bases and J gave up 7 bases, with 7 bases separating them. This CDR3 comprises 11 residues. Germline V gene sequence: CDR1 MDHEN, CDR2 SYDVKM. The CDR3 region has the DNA TGTGCCAGCAGTCCCTACCATACGCAGTATTTT. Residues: CASSPYHTQYF. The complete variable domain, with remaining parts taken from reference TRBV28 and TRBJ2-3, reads DVKVTQSSRYLVKRTGEKVFLECVQDMDHENMFWYRQDPGLGLRLIYFSYDVKMKEKGDIPEGYSVSREKKERFSLILESASTNQTSMYLCASSPYHTQYFGPGTRLTVL.

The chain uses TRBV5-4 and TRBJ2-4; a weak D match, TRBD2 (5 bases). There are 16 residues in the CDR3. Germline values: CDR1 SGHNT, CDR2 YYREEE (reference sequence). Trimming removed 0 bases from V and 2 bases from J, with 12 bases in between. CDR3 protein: CASSLAGFTTKNIQYF. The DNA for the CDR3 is TGTGCCAGCAGCTTGGCGGGGTTCACGACCAAAAACATTCAGTACTTC. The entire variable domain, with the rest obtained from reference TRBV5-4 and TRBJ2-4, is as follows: ETGVTQSPTHLIKTRGQQVTLRCSSQSGHNTVSWYQQALGQGPQFIFQYYREEENGRGNFPPRFSGLQFPNYSSELNVNALELDDSALYLCASSLAGFTTKNIQYFGAGTRLSVL.

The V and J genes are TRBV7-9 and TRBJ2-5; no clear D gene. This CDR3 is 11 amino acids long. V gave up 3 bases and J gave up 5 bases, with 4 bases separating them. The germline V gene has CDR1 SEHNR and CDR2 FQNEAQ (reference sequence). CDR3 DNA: TGTGCCAGCAGCTTCGGGGAGACCCAGTACTTC. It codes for CASSFGETQYF.

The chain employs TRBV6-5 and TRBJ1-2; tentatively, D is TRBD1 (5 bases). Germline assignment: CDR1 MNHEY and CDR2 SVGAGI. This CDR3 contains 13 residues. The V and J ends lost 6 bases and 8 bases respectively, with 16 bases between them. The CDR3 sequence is CASRTSGYGGYTF. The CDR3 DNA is TGTGCCAGCAGAACCTCAGGGTACGGGGGCTACACCTTC.

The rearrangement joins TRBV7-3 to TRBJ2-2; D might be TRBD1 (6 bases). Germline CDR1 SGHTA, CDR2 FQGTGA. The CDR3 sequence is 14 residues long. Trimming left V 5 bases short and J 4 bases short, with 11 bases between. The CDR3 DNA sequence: TGTGCCAGCAGCCCCTCAGGGGTCACCGGGGAGCTGTTTTTT. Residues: CASSPSGVTGELFF. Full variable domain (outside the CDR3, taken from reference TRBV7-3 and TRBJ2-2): GAGVSQTPSNKVTEKGKYVELRCDPISGHTALYWYRQSLGQGPEFLIYFQGTGAADDSGLPNDRFFAVRPEGSVSTLKIQRTERGDSAVYLCASSPSGVTGELFFGEGSRLTVL.

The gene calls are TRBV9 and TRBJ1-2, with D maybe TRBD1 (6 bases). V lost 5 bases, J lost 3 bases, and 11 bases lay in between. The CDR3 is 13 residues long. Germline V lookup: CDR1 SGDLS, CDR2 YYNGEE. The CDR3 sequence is CASSNRVDYGYTF. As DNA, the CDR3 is TGTGCCAGCAGTAACAGGGTGGACTATGGCTACACCTTC.

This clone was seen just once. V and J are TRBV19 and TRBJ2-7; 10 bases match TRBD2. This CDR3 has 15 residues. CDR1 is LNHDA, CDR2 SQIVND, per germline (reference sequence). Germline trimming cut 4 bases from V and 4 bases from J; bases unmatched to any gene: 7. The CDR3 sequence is CASSTQRGGQYEQYF. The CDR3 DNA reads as TGTGCCAGTAGTACGCAGCGGGGGGGCCAATACGAGCAGTACTTC. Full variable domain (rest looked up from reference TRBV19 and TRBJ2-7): DGGITQSPKYLFRKEGQNVTLSCEQNLNHDAMYWYRQDPGQGLRLIYYSQIVNDFQKGDIAEGYSVSREKKESFPLTVTSAQKNPTAFYLCASSTQRGGQYEQYFGPGTRLTVT.

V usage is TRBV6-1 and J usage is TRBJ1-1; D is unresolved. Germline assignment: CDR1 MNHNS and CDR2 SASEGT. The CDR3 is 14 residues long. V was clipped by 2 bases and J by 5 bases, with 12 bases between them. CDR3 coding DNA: TGTGCCAGCAGTGAACTCAAAATTGGGACTGAAGCTTTCTTT. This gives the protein CASSELKIGTEAFF.

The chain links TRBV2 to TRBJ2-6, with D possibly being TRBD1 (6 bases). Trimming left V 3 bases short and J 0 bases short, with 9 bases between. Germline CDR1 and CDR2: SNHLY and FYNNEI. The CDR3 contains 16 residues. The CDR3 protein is CASSDDRPSGANVLTF. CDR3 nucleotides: TGTGCCAGCAGTGACGACAGGCCCTCTGGGGCCAACGTCCTGACTTTC.

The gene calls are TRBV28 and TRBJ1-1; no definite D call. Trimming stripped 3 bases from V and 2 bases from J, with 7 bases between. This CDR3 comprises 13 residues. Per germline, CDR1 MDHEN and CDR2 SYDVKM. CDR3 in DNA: TGTGCCAGCAGTTTTGAGGGAAACACTGAAGCTTTCTTT. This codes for CASSFEGNTEAFF.

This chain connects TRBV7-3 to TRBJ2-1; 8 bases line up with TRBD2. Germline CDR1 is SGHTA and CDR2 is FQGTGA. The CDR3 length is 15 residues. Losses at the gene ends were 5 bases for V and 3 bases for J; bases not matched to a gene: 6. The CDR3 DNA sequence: TGTGCCAGCAGCCAAAGACTAGCGAACTACAATGAGCAGTTCTTC. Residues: CASSQRLANYNEQFF.

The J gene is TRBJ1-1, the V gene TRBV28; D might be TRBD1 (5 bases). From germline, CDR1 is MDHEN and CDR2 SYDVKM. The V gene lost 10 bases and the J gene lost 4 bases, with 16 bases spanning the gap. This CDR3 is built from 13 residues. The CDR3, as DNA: TGTGCCACCGGTACTGGGGGATCCACTGAAGCTTTCTTT. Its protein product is CATGTGGSTEAFF.

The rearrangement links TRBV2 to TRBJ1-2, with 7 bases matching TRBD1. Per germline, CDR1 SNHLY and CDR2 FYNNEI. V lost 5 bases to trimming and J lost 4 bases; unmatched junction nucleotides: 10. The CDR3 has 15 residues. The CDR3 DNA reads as TGTGCCAGCAGTATACAGGGGCTGGGTGTCTATGGCTACACCTTC. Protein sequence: CASSIQGLGVYGYTF.

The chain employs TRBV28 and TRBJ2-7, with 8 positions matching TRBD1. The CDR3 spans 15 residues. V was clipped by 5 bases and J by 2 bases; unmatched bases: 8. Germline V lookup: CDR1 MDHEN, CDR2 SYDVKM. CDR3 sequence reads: CASSVGQAIAYEQYF. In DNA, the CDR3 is TGTGCCAGCAGTGTGGGACAGGCAATCGCCTACGAGCAGTACTTC.